This entry lists 23 T cell receptor beta chains sequenced from one sample in a study of breast tumors, draining lymph nodes, adjacent tissues. Breast cancer patients provided tissue from their axillary draining lymph nodes. TCRdb re-called the multiplex PCR reads with MiXCR, one entry per CDR3 protein. The sample shows about 220,000 distinct CDR3 sequences, under 40% of them seen only once. The sequencing sample was made of axillary lymph node tissue. All receptors derive from a female donor with breast cancer. Some clones in this sample may be carry-over from other donors' samples.

Worth noting for this clonotype: Given a much more abundant clone one base away, this may be a read error. The chain combines TRBV7-3 with TRBJ2-1, with D unresolved. Between the trimmed V and J ends, which lost 6 bases and 6 bases, there was a span of 12 bases. CDR3 length: 13 residues. Per the germline V gene, CDR1 is SGHTA and CDR2 is FQGTGA. CDR3 residues: CASSLRRSNEQFF. DNA for the CDR3: TGTGCCAGCAGTTTGCGCAGGAGCAATGAGCAGTTCTTC.

This clonotype has only a few counts. The chain employs TRBV29-1 and TRBJ1-1; TRBD1 matches at 10 bases. With 6 bases clipped from V and 2 bases from J, the junction kept 6 bases outside the gene matches. Germline V lookup: CDR1 SQVTM, CDR2 ANQGSEA. CDR3 length: 14 residues. CDR3 DNA sequence: TGCAGCGTGAGGGGGGACAGGGGAAACACTGAAGCTTTCTTT. It specifies CSVRGDRGNTEAFF.

This clonotype was counted many times. The chain couples TRBV7-9 to TRBJ2-7, with a possible D match to TRBD1 (7 bases). Trimming left V 7 bases short and J 3 bases short, with 16 bases between. Germline loops: CDR1 SEHNR, CDR2 FQNEAQ (reference sequence). This CDR3 is built from 14 residues. The CDR3 sequence: CASTSAGQSYEQYF. In DNA form, the CDR3 reads TGTGCCAGCACATCTGCGGGACAGAGCTACGAGCAGTACTTC.

The rearrangement joins TRBV20-1 to TRBJ2-7; D may be TRBD2 (6 bases). CDR1 is DFQATT and CDR2 is SNEGSKA in the germline V gene (reference sequence). CDR3 length: 16 residues. V lost 5 bases and J lost 1, with 21 bases in between. The CDR3 coding sequence is TGCAGTGCTTCATATCAGGGACTCAGCCTATCCTACGAGCAGTACTTC. This sequence encodes CSASYQGLSLSYEQYF.

The V gene is TRBV15, the J gene TRBJ1-2; D remains unclear. Germline CDR1 is LNHNV and CDR2 is YYDKDF (reference sequence). Between the trimmed V and J ends, which lost 8 bases and 2 bases, there was a span of 12 bases. There are 13 residues in the CDR3. In DNA, the CDR3 is TGTGCCACCCGGCTTGAGGGCAACTATGGCTACACCTTC. It specifies CATRLEGNYGYTF.

Ten or more counts support this clonotype. The V gene is TRBV6-5, the J gene TRBJ2-3, with no clear D. The germline V gene has CDR1 MNHEY and CDR2 SVGAGI. V shed 5 bases and J shed 8 bases, with 20 bases lying between them. The CDR3 loop spans 15 amino acids. This chain's CDR3 is CASSPEVAGSGTQYF. In nucleotides, the CDR3 is TGTGCCAGCAGTCCTGAAGTGGCCGGTTCGGGTACGCAGTATTTT.

This clonotype was seen repeatedly, ten times or more. The V and J genes are TRBV7-9 and TRBJ2-2; D unclear. Germline-derived CDR1 and CDR2 are SEHNR and FQNEAQ (reference sequence). This CDR3 is built from 13 residues. V was shortened by 0 bases and J by 4 bases, with 3 bases between the two germline ends. CDR3 loop: CASSLAVTGELFF. The CDR3 nucleotides are TGTGCCAGCAGCTTAGCTGTCACCGGGGAGCTGTTTTTT.

The rearrangement links TRBV5-1 to TRBJ2-5; unclear D gene. CDR1 is SGHRS, CDR2 YFSETQ, per germline. The CDR3 has 14 residues. The V and J ends lost 2 bases and 4 bases respectively, with 12 bases between them. The CDR3 DNA reads TGCGCCAGCAGCTTAGTAGGTCTAGGAGAGACCCAGTACTTC. It encodes CASSLVGLGETQYF.

A word on this clonotype: This may be a read error, as it is one base from a much larger clone. The chain has TRBV11-1 and TRBJ2-5; maybe TRBD2 (5 bases). V gave up 5 bases and J gave up 5 bases, with 21 bases separating them. Germline loops: CDR1 SGHAT, CDR2 FQDESV (reference sequence). The CDR3 spans 16 residues. Here the CDR3 DNA reads TGTGCCAGCAGCCTGGGAGTGGCGGCTACGGGGGAGACCCAGTACTTC. Amino acids: CASSLGVAATGETQYF.

This clonotype came up many times. The V gene is TRBV11-2, the J gene TRBJ2-2, with a tentative D call TRBD2 (6 bases). Looked up from germline, CDR1 is SGHAT and CDR2 is FQNNGV. This CDR3 is built from 15 residues. Trimming removed 5 bases at V and 4 bases at J, with 14 bases between. Here the CDR3 DNA reads TGTGCCAGCAGCCCCCGGGGGACGTTCACCGGGGAGCTGTTTTTT. It is translated as CASSPRGTFTGELFF.

This clonotype was recorded many times. The chain is built from TRBV6-6 and TRBJ2-1, with 10 bases that match TRBD2. V dropped 6 bases and J dropped 3; count of bases not matched to a gene: 8. The CDR3 is made up of 16 amino acids. Looked up from germline, CDR1 is MNHNY and CDR2 is SVGAGI (reference sequence). For the CDR3, the DNA is TGTGCCAGCAGGAATAAAGCGGGAGGGATCTACAATGAGCAGTTCTTC. Amino acid sequence: CASRNKAGGIYNEQFF.

The chain recombines TRBV10-3 with TRBJ1-2, with TRBD1 identical over 9 bases. There are 13 residues in the CDR3. V shed 10 bases and J 0 bases; nucleotides not matched to a gene: 3. Germline V lookup: CDR1 ENHRY, CDR2 SYGVKD. The CDR3 DNA follows: TGTGCCACTGGACAGGGGTCTAACTATGGCTACACCTTC. This sequence encodes CATGQGSNYGYTF.

This clonotype was picked up many times. The gene calls are TRBV10-3 and TRBJ1-4; 10 nucleotides agree with TRBD1. This CDR3 is 15 amino acids long. Germline values: CDR1 ENHRY, CDR2 SYGVKD. V was clipped by 3 bases and J by 7 bases; unmatched bases: 5. CDR3 residues: CAISDPDRGGEKLFF. The CDR3 DNA is TGTGCCATCAGTGACCCGGACAGGGGGGGTGAAAAACTGTTTTTT.

For this clonotype: Given a much more abundant clone one base away, this may be a read error. This is likely a read error, given that the CDR3 carries no conserved phenylalanine or tryptophan at its end. This chain uses TRBV19 with TRBJ1-2, with a weak D call TRBD1 (6 bases). Trimming removed 4 bases from V and 8 bases from J, with 17 bases in between. The CDR3 runs 14 residues. Germline CDR1 and CDR2: LNHDA and SQIVND (reference sequence). This chain's CDR3 is CASSTTGPQRGYTV. The CDR3 coding sequence is TGTGCCAGTAGTACGACAGGACCTCAGAGGGGCTACACCGTC.

This clonotype was counted a few times. The V gene is TRBV5-1, the J gene TRBJ2-5, with 7 bases aligning to TRBD1. Germline V gene lookup returns CDR1 SGHRS and CDR2 YFSETQ. Trimming at V came to 0 bases and at J to 2 bases, leaving 4 bases not matched to a gene. The CDR3 runs to 15 residues. The DNA for the CDR3 is TGCGCCAGCAGCTTGGATCCAGGGGGACAAGAGACCCAGTACTTC. Its protein is CASSLDPGGQETQYF.

This clonotype came up many times. The chain couples TRBV7-8 to TRBJ2-2, with 13 bases fitting TRBD2. The J segment lost 2 bases and the V segment lost 5 bases, leaving 14 bases of the junction unmatched. The CDR3 contains 20 residues. Germline loops: CDR1 SGHVS, CDR2 FQNEAQ. CDR3 amino acids: CASSPSRGLAGRTNTGELFF. The CDR3 DNA reads as TGTGCCAGCAGCCCCAGTCGGGGACTAGCGGGACGAACAAACACCGGGGAGCTGTTTTTT.

The chain couples TRBV4-1 to TRBJ1-2; no firm D call. V gave up 1 base and J gave up 1 base, with 10 bases separating them. This CDR3 region has 15 residues. In germline, CDR1 is MGHRA, CDR2 YSYEKL. CDR3 loop: CASSQGGMGNYGYTF. The CDR3 nucleotides are TGCGCCAGCAGCCAAGGCGGGATGGGTAACTATGGCTACACCTTC.

This clonotype was seen ten or more times. The chain carries TRBV10-3 and TRBJ2-3; 8 bases line up with TRBD2. Germline V gene data show CDR1 as ENHRY and CDR2 as SYGVKD. The CDR3 covers 15 residues. V lost 3 bases, J lost 2 bases, and 4 bases stayed unmatched. In DNA form, the CDR3 reads TGTGCCATCAGTGAAGGAGCGGGAGTCACAGATACGCAGTATTTT. Its translation: CAISEGAGVTDTQYF.

This clonotype was counted between two and nine times. This chain uses TRBV6-5 with TRBJ1-5; D is undetermined. The germline V gene has CDR1 MNHEY and CDR2 SVGAGI. There are 13 residues in the CDR3. Trimming left V 6 bases short and J 6 bases short, with 12 bases between. CDR3 in DNA: TGTGCCAGCAGGCTTGGGTCAGGTCAGCCCCAGCATTTT. It is translated as CASRLGSGQPQHF.

This chain connects TRBV9 to TRBJ2-2; D not resolved. From germline, CDR1 is SGDLS and CDR2 YYNGEE. The CDR3 extends over 15 amino acids. Trimming stripped 7 bases from V and 7 bases from J, with 20 bases between. CDR3 bases: TGTGCCAGCCACGATAGCAGGAGAAGGGACGGGGAGCTGTTTTTT. Translation: CASHDSRRRDGELFF. Full variable domain (outside the CDR3, taken from reference TRBV9 and TRBJ2-2): DSGVTQTPKHLITATGQRVTLRCSPRSGDLSVYWYQQSLDQGLQFLIQYYNGEERAKGNILERFSAQQFPDLHSELNLSSLELGDSALYFCASHDSRRRDGELFFGEGSRLTVL.

CDR3: CAISEGRGNYGYTF. CDR3 coding DNA: TGTGCCATCAGTGAAGGCAGGGGGAACTATGGCTACACCTTC. This chain connects TRBV10-3 to TRBJ1-2; the match to TRBD1 covers 7 bases. There are 14 residues in the CDR3. Germline lookup yields CDR1 ENHRY and CDR2 SYGVKD. The junction had 3 bases not matched to a gene; V was cut back by 3 bases and J by 2 bases.

Comments on this clonotype: The junction does not match germline at one end; this may be a read error. The chain is built from TRBV11-3 and TRBJ2-3; TRBD1 is a possible D gene (6 bases). Germline V gives CDR1 SGHNT, CDR2 YENEEA. The CDR3 runs to 16 residues. CDR3 in DNA: TGTGTCAGCGGCTTAGCAACAGGGACGGGCACAGATACGCAGTATTTT. This codes for CVSGLATGTGTDTQYF.

V is TRBV24-1 and J is TRBJ1-4, with TRBD1 identical over 9 bases. Germline V gene data show CDR1 as KGHDR and CDR2 as SFDVKD. V was pared by 10 bases and J by 8 bases, with 10 bases of the junction left unmatched. The length of the CDR3 is 14 residues. The CDR3 region is CATRKRTGDEKLFF. CDR3 coding DNA: TGTGCCACGAGAAAGAGGACAGGGGACGAAAAACTGTTTTTT.